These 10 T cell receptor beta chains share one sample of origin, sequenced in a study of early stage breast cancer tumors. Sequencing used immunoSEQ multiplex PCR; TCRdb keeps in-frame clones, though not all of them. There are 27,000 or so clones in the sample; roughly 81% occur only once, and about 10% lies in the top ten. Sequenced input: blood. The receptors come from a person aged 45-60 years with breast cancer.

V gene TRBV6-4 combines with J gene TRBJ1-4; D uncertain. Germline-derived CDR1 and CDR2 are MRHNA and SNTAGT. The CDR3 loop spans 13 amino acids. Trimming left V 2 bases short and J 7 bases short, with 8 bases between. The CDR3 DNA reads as TGTGCCAGCAGTGACAGGGAAGGTGAAAAACTGTTTTTT. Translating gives CASSDREGEKLFF.

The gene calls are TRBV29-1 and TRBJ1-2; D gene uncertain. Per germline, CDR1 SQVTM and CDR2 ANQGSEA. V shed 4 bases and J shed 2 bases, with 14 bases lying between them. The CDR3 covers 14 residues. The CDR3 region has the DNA TGCAGCGTTGGAGGCGCCACTTCAAACTATGGCTACACCTTC. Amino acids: CSVGGATSNYGYTF. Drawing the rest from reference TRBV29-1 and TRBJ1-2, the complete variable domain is SAVISQKPSRDICQRGTSLTIQCQVDSQVTMMFWYRQQPGQSLTLIATANQGSEATYESGFVIDKFPISRPNLTFSTLTVSNMSPEDSSIYLCSVGGATSNYGYTFGSGTRLTVV.

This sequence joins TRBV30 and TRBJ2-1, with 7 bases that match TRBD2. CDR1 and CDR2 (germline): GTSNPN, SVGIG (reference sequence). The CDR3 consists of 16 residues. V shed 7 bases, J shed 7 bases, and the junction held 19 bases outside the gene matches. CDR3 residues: CASGLGAGRHFNEQFF. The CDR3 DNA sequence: TGTGCCTCAGGTCTCGGAGCGGGGCGCCACTTTAATGAGCAGTTCTTC.

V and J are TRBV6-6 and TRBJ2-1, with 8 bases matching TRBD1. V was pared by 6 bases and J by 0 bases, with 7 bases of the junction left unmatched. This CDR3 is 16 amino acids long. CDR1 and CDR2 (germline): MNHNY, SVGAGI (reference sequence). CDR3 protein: CASSAGQASSYNEQFF. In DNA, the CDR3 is TGTGCCAGCAGCGCGGGACAGGCGAGCTCCTACAATGAGCAGTTCTTC.

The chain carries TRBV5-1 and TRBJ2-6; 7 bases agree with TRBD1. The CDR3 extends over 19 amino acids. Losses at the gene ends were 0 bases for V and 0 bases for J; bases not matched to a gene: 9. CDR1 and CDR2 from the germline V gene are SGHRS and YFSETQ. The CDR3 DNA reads TGCGCCAGCAGCTTGGTTCCTCTGACAGGGTACTCTGGGGCCAACGTCCTGACTTTC. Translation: CASSLVPLTGYSGANVLTF.

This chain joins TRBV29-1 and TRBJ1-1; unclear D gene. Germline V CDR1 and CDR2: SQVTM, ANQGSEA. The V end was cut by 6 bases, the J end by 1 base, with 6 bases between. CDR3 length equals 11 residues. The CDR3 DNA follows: TGCAGCGTGTTCACGAACACTGAAGCTTTCTTT. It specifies CSVFTNTEAFF.

CDR3 region: CASSFTGEYGYTF. CDR3 DNA sequence: TGTGCCAGCAGCTTTACAGGGGAGTATGGCTACACCTTC. The genes are TRBV11-2 and TRBJ1-2; 7 nucleotides align to TRBD1. The ends lost 3 bases at V and 5 bases at J; junction bases unmatched: 3. This CDR3 is 13 amino acids long. From germline, CDR1 is SGHAT and CDR2 FQNNGV.

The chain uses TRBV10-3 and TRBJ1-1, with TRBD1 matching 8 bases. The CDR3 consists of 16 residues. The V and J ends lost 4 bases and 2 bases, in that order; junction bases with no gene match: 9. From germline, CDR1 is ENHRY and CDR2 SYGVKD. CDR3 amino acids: CAISAQGASPNTEAFF. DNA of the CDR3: TGTGCCATCAGTGCTCAGGGGGCTTCACCCAACACTGAAGCTTTCTTT.

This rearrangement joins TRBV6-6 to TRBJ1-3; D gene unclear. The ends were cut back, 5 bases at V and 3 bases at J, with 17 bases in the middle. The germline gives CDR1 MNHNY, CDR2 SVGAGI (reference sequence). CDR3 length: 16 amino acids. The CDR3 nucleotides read TGTGCCAGCAGTCAACACCTTGACGGGCGTGGAAACACCATATATTTT. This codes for CASSQHLDGRGNTIYF.

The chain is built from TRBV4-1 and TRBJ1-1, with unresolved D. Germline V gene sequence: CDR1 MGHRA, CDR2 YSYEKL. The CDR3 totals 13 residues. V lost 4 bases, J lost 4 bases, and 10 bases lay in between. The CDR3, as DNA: TGCGCCAGCAGCCTGGACCTAACCACTGAAGCTTTCTTT. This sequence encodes CASSLDLTTEAFF.